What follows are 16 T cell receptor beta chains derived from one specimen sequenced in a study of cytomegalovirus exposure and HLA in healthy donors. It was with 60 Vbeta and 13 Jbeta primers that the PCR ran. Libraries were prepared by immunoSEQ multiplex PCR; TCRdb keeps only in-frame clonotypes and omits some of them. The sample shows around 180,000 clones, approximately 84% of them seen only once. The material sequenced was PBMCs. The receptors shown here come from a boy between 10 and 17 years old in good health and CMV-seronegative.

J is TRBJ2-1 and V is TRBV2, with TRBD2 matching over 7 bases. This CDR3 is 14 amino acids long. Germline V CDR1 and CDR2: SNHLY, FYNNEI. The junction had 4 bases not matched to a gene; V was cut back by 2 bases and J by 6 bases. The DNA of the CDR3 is TGTGCCAGCAGTGAACCGACTAGCCCCAATGAGCAGTTCTTC. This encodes CASSEPTSPNEQFF.

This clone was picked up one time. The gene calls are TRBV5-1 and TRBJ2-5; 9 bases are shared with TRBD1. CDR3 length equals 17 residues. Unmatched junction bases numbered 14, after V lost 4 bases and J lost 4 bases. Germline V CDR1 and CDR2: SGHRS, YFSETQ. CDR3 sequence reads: CASSQSGQGKNSETQYF. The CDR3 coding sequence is TGCGCCAGCAGCCAGTCTGGACAGGGGAAGAATTCAGAGACCCAGTACTTC.

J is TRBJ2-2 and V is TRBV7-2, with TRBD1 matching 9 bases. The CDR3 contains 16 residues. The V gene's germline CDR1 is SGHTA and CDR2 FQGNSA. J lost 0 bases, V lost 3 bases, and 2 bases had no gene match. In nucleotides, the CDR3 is TGTGCCAGCAGCTTGGGGACAGGGCCGAACACCGGGGAGCTGTTTTTT. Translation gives CASSLGTGPNTGELFF.

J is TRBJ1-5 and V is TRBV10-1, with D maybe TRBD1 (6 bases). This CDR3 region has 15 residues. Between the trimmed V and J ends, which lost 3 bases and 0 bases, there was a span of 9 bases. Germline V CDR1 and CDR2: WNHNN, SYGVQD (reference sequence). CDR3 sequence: CASSEDRLSNQPQHF. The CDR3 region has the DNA TGCGCCAGCAGTGAAGACAGGCTTAGCAATCAGCCCCAGCATTTT.

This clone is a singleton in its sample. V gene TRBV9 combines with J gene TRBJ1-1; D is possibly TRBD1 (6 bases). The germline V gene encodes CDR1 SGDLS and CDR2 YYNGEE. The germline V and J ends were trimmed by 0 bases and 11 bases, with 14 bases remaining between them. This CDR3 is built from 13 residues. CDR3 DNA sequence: TGTGCCAGCAGCGTAGGGACTGGACAGAATGCTTTCTTT. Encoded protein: CASSVGTGQNAFF.

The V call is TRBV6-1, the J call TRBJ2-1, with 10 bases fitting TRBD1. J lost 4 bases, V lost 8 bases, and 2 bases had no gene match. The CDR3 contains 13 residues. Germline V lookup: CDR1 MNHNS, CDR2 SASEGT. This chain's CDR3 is CASPGQGYNEQFF. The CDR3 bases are TGTGCCAGCCCGGGACAGGGGTACAATGAGCAGTTCTTC.

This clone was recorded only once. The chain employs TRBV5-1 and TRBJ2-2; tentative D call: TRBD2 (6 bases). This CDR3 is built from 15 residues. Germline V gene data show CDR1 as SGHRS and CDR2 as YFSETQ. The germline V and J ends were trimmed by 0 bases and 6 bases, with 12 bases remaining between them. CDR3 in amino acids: CASSLAAGRAGELFF. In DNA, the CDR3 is TGCGCCAGCAGCTTGGCAGCGGGTCGGGCCGGGGAGCTGTTTTTT.

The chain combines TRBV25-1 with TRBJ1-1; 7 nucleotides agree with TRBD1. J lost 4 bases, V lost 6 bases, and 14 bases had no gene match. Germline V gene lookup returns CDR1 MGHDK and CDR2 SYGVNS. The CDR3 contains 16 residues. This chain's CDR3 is CASRETGTVLITEAFF. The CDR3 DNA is TGTGCCAGCAGGGAGACCGGGACAGTTCTTATCACTGAAGCTTTCTTT.

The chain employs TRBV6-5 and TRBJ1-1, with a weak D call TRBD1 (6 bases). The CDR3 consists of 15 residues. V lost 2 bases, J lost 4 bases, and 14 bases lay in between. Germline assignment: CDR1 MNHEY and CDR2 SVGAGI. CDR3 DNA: TGTGCCAGCAGTTACCCAAAACAGGGCGCCACTGAAGCTTTCTTT. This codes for CASSYPKQGATEAFF.

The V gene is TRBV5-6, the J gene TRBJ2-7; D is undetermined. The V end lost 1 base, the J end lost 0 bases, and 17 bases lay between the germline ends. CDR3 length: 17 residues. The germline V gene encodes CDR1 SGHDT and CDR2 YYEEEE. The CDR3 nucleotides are TGTGCCAGCAGCTTGTATCGGCGAGCGTCGGTCTCCTACGAGCAGTACTTC. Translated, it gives CASSLYRRASVSYEQYF.

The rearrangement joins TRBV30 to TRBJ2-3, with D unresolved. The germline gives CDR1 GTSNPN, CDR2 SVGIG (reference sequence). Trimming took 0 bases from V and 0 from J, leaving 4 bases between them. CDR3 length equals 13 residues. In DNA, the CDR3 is TGTGCCTGGAGTGTCGGGAGCACAGATACGCAGTATTTT. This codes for CAWSVGSTDTQYF.

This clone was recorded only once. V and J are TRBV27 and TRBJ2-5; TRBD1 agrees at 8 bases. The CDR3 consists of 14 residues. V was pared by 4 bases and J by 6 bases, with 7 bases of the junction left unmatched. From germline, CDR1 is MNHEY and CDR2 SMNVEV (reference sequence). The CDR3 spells CASSSTGVTKTQYF. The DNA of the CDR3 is TGTGCCAGCAGTTCGACAGGGGTTACAAAGACCCAGTACTTC.

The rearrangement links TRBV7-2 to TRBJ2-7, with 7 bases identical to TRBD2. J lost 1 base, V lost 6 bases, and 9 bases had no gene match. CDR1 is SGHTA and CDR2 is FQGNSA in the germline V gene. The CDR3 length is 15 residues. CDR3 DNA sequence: TGTGCCAGCAGGTTGGGGCTAGCGGATTCCTACGAGCAGTACTTC. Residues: CASRLGLADSYEQYF. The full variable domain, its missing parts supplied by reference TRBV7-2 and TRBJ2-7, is GAGVSQSPSNKVTEKGKDVELRCDPISGHTALYWYRQSLGQGLEFLIYFQGNSAPDKSGLPSDRFSAERTGGSVSTLTIQRTQQEDSAVYLCASRLGLADSYEQYFGPGTRLTVT.

The CDR3 here is CASSLSYGSGTQYF. The CDR3, as DNA: TGTGCCAGCAGTTTATCCTACGGCAGCGGTACGCAGTATTTT. The chain employs TRBV27 and TRBJ2-3; maybe TRBD2 (5 bases). Looked up from germline, CDR1 is MNHEY and CDR2 is SMNVEV (reference sequence). There are 14 residues in the CDR3. The ends were cut back, 0 bases at V and 8 bases at J, with 12 bases in the middle.

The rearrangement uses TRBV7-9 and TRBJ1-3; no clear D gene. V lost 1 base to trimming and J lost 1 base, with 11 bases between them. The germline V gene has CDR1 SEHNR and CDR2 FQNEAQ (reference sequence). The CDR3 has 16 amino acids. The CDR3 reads CASSLGPTGSGNTIYF. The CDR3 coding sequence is TGTGCCAGCAGCTTAGGTCCGACGGGATCTGGAAACACCATATATTTT.

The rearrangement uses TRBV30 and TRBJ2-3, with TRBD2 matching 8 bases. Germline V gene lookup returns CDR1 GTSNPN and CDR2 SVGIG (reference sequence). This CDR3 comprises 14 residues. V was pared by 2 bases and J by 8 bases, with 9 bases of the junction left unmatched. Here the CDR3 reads CAWSHVLAGGTQYF. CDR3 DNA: TGTGCCTGGAGTCACGTCCTAGCGGGCGGTACGCAGTATTTT.